This TCR beta chain was observed in a study of T cells expressing NK-cell markers. Regarding the study as a whole: Whether expanded NKG2C-expressing T cell clones recognize HCMV is unknown.

What made the TCR beta cDNA was 5'RACE template switching with UMIs. TCRdb re-called the 5' RACE reads and gives one entry per CDR3 protein, without DNA. The table gives a few hundred thousand distinct CDR3 sequences; the top ten clones make up 4% to 6.5% of it. Regarding this clonotype: Its target is not known.

CDR1 SGHTA and CDR2 FQGNSA come from the germline V gene. The CDR3 loop spans 14 amino acids. Sequenced sample: blood T cells: a sorted CD56 or NKG2C T cell subset, CD4+ or CD8+ T cells, or bulk PBMC T cells (not recorded which). This chain uses TRBV7-2 with TRBJ2-5; without DNA, the TCRdb call of TRBD1 cannot be checked. The receptor was isolated from a man aged 18 to 69 in good health. CDR3 sequence reads: CASSEGQGGETQYF.